This T cell receptor (beta chain) was identified during a study of sequential checkpoint blockade in melanoma. About the research overall: Randomization was 1:1 between first-line nivolumab→ipilimumab and ipilimumab→nivolumab.

Clones were read by immunoSEQ multiplex PCR, and TCRdb kept only the in-frame ones, dropping some. This sample yields 2,400 or so clones, of which approximately 21% are seen a single time; about 15% belongs to the top ten. The treatment was: randomized to nivolumab then ipilimumab (arm A) or the reverse (arm B). None of the patients previously received DNA-damaging chemotherapy. In its sample, this clone was seen a few times. CDR3 length equals 14 residues. Germline V CDR1 and CDR2: MGHRA, YSYEKL. The V end lost 4 bases, the J end lost 11 bases, and 18 bases lay between the germline ends. V is TRBV4-1 and J is TRBJ2-1; D is ambiguous. The receptor was derived from a human donor with melanoma. The sample was tumor tissue (inferred from file names), taken from a patient given nivolumab and ipilimumab in sequence. The CDR3 here is CASSPSSQAMKQFF. CDR3 DNA: TGCGCCAGCAGCCCGTCCTCTCAAGCCATGAAGCAGTTCTTC.